This T cell receptor (beta chain) was found in a study of T cell responses to AZD1222 COVID-19 vaccine. Sequenced by immunoSEQ multiplex PCR; TCRdb stores in-frame clones only, minus some. This table has about 270,000 clones, around 93% appearing once. Losses at the gene ends were 3 bases for V and 2 bases for J; bases not matched to a gene: 12. Germline lookup yields CDR1 SEHNR and CDR2 FQNEAQ (reference sequence). CDR3 length equals 18 residues. Sequenced material: peripheral blood, taken 28 days after the second AZD1222 dose. The TCR comes from an adult who received the AZD1222 COVID-19 vaccine. This chain links TRBV7-9 with TRBJ2-3; TRBD2 aligns across 9 bases. The CDR3 protein is CASSFSFGLAYPTDTQYF. As DNA, the CDR3 is TGTGCCAGCAGCTTCTCCTTCGGACTAGCGTATCCCACAGATACGCAGTATTTT.